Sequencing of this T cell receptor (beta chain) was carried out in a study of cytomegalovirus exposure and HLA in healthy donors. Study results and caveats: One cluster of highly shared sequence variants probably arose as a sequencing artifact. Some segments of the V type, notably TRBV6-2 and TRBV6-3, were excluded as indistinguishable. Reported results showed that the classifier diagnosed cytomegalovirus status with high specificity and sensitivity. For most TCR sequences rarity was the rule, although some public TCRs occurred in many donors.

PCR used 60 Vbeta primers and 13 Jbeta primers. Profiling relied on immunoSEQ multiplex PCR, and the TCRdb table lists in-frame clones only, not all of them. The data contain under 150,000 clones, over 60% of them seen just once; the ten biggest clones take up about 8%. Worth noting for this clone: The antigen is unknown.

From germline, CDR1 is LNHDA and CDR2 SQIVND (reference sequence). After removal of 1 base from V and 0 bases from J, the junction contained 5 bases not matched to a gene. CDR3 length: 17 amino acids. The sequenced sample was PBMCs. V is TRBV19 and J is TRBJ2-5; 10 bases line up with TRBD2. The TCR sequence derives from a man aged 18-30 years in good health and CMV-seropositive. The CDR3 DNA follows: TGTGCCAGTAGTATAGGGCTAGCGGGGGCGTACCAAGAGACCCAGTACTTC. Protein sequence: CASSIGLAGAYQETQYF.